The rows below give T cell receptor beta chains drawn from one sample of a study of identical twins. MiXCR was run by TCRdb on the 5' RACE reads, yielding one entry per CDR3 protein. The sample has approximately 470,000 distinct CDR3 sequences; approximately 15% are singletons. In addition, the sample was reused for a study of yellow fever vaccine responses in identical twins.

Sequenced material: CD4+ T cells sorted from blood. Receptor source: a woman aged 18-30 years in good health. The CDR3 runs from the conserved cysteine through the conserved F or W. D genes are given only for firm matches. Size tells how often a clone was seen (once, few, many) or the class of an expanded clone, and some rows leave it out.

CDR3aa,CDR3nt,j_gene,v_gene,abundance,d_gene
CASSPPSGGPYEQYF,TGTGCCAGCTCACCACCAAGCGGGGGTCCCTACGAGCAGTACTTC,TRBJ2-7,TRBV18,.,TRBD2
CAIRGEGDYGETQYF,TGTGCCATCAGGGGGGAGGGCGACTATGGAGAGACCCAGTACTTC,TRBJ2-5,TRBV10-3,.,TRBD2
CASSLTNRVFGEQFF,TGTGCCAGCAGTTTAACCAACAGGGTTTTTGGTGAGCAGTTCTTC,TRBJ2-1,TRBV28,few,.
CASRHPGLQETQYF,TGTGCCAGCAGACATCCGGGACTCCAAGAGACCCAGTACTTC,TRBJ2-5,TRBV27,.,.
CASSDLAGGVYEQYF,TGCGCCAGCAGTGACCTAGCGGGAGGAGTCTACGAGCAGTACTTC,TRBJ2-7,TRBV10-2,.,TRBD2
CSARPSGSPYEQYF,TGCAGTGCTAGGCCGAGCGGGAGTCCCTACGAGCAGTACTTC,TRBJ2-7,TRBV20-1,few,TRBD2
CASSSAGNEQFF,TGTGCCAGCAGTTCCGCGGGGAATGAGCAGTTCTTC,TRBJ2-1,TRBV6-2/TRBV6-3,few,.
CASNYRTQETQYF,TGTGCCAGCAATTACAGAACCCAAGAGACCCAGTACTTC,TRBJ2-5,TRBV2,.,.
CASRMSLHGYGYTF,TGTGCCAGCCGTATGTCCCTCCACGGCTATGGCTACACCTTC,TRBJ1-2,TRBV28,.,.
CSVEVPGSGRDGELFF,TGCAGCGTTGAAGTCCCGGGGAGCGGGAGGGACGGGGAGCTGTTTTTT,TRBJ2-2,TRBV29-1,many,TRBD2